In its sample, the clone carrying this T cell receptor beta chain was seen once. Antigen specificity is unknown. The data originate from a study of PD-1 blockade in classical Hodgkin lymphoma. The study, taken as a whole, reports: Whereas CD4+ TCR diversity had risen significantly by C4D1, CD8+ TCR diversity had not. Relative to healthy donors, newly diagnosed patients reportedly had lower baseline TCR diversity, which was reported as lower still in relapsed/refractory patients. Repertoire differences lack defined causes, possibly disease activity or prior therapy. After ASCT, patients who started nivolumab under 1 year later were excluded.

Every patient relapsed after autologous stem cell transplantation, and brentuximab vedotin exposure varied. The CDR3 loop spans 16 amino acids. In germline, CDR1 is SGHTA, CDR2 FQGNSA. V was clipped by 5 bases and J by 7 bases; unmatched bases: 12. Libraries were prepared by immunoSEQ multiplex PCR; TCRdb keeps only in-frame clonotypes and omits some of them. The table has approximately 150,000 clones, approximately 80% seen once. The chain couples TRBV7-2 to TRBJ1-4; 8 nucleotides line up with TRBD1. The TCR originated in a human donor with classical Hodgkin lymphoma. Sequencing used peripheral blood mononuclear cells (PBMCs), obtained before the second cycle of nivolumab. The CDR3 DNA reads TGTGCCAGCAGCCCGTCCCGTGGACAGGGAGTTGAAAAACTGTTTTTT. Translation gives CASSPSRGQGVEKLFF.